Shown below are 25 T cell receptor beta chains from a single sample sequenced in a study of human T cells and chemical hapten exposure. Each CDR3 protein is one row after TCRdb ran MiXCR on the RACE reads. The sample holds approximately 84,000 distinct CDR3 sequences, roughly a tenth seen once. The time point here: patch test 2, 6 weeks after DPC sensitization. The treatment denotes: therapeutic diphenylcyclopropenone sensitization with weekly scalp DPC. Source: whole blood, taken in connection with sensitization to the hapten diphenylcyclopropenone (DPC). The receptors come from a woman aged 25 to 45 with alopecia areata. Some clones in this sample may be carry-over from other donors' samples.

Worth noting for this clonotype: A much larger clone differs from this one at a single base, so this may be a read error. The V and J genes are TRBV20-1 and TRBJ2-3, with a possible D match to TRBD2 (6 bases). There are 14 residues in the CDR3. V lost 8 bases to trimming and J lost 3 bases, with 18 bases between them. Per germline, CDR1 DFQATT and CDR2 SNEGSKA (reference sequence). The CDR3 DNA sequence: TGCAGTCCCCTCGGGGGAGGTGGGACAGATACGCAGTATTTT. Translation: CSPLGGGGTDTQYF.

This chain links TRBV18 with TRBJ2-7; D call uncertain. The V gene lost 1 base and the J gene lost 7 bases, with 8 bases spanning the gap. The CDR3 length is 12 residues. Germline CDR1 and CDR2: KGHSH and LQKENI. CDR3 amino acids: CASSPRQAEQYF. The CDR3 coding sequence is TGTGCCAGCTCACCACGGCAGGCTGAGCAGTACTTC.

This clonotype came up many times. The V gene is TRBV7-9, the J gene TRBJ1-2, with TRBD1 identical over 7 bases. The CDR3 length is 15 residues. After removal of 5 bases from V and 0 bases from J, the junction contained 6 bases not matched to a gene. Germline V gene lookup returns CDR1 SEHNR and CDR2 FQNEAQ (reference sequence). CDR3 DNA: TGTGCCAGCAGCCGCGCAGGGGGTCCTAACTATGGCTACACCTTC. It yields the protein CASSRAGGPNYGYTF.

This clonotype was recorded at least ten times. This sequence joins TRBV20-1 and TRBJ2-1; 13 bases match TRBD2. In germline, CDR1 is DFQATT, CDR2 SNEGSKA (reference sequence). The CDR3 totals 14 residues. The J segment lost 12 bases and the V segment lost 5 bases, leaving 10 bases of the junction unmatched. The chain's CDR3 is CSAPTSGGSPAQFF. The CDR3 bases are TGCAGTGCTCCGACTAGCGGGGGGTCGCCTGCGCAGTTCTTC.

V gene TRBV28 combines with J gene TRBJ1-1; 7 nucleotides align to TRBD1. Trimming at V came to 6 bases and at J to 11 bases, leaving 3 bases not matched to a gene. Germline V gene lookup returns CDR1 MDHEN and CDR2 SYDVKM. This CDR3 is 10 amino acids long. The CDR3 sequence is CASSAGGAFF. As DNA, the CDR3 is TGTGCCAGCAGCGCAGGGGGGGCTTTCTTT.

The chain employs TRBV3-1 and TRBJ1-2, with a possible D match to TRBD1 (6 bases). Trimming took off 0 bases at V and 4 bases at J, with 15 bases between the two ends. This CDR3 has 16 amino acids. Looked up from germline, CDR1 is LGHDT and CDR2 is YNNKEL (reference sequence). The CDR3 is CASSQEQGGRGYGYTF. The CDR3 DNA follows: TGTGCCAGCAGCCAAGAACAGGGAGGTCGGGGCTATGGCTACACCTTC. Full variable domain (remainder filled in from reference TRBV3-1 and TRBJ1-2): DTAVSQTPKYLVTQMGNDKSIKCEQNLGHDTMYWYKQDSKKFLKIMFSYNNKELIINETVPNRFSPKSPDKAHLNLHINSLELGDSAVYFCASSQEQGGRGYGYTFGSGTRLTVV.

At least ten counts were recorded for this clonotype. This sequence joins TRBV29-1 and TRBJ1-2; possibly TRBD1 for D (5 bases). Trimming pared 6 bases from V and 5 bases from J, leaving 16 bases between. CDR3 size: 13 residues. The germline V gene has CDR1 SQVTM and CDR2 ANQGSEA. CDR3 sequence (DNA): TGCAGCGTCCTGGTGGCTGAGGGGTATGGCTACACCTTC. Protein sequence: CSVLVAEGYGYTF.

This clonotype was recorded at least ten times. The gene calls are TRBV6-2 or TRBV6-3 and TRBJ1-2; no reliable D call. Germline CDR1 reads MNHEY; CDR2 reads SVGEGT. The CDR3 covers 14 residues. V dropped 7 bases and J dropped 8 bases, with 20 bases sitting between them. Here the CDR3 reads CASTGRQTLGGYTF. CDR3 sequence (DNA): TGTGCCAGCACCGGGCGGCAGACTCTGGGAGGCTACACCTTC.

This clonotype was counted many times. The J gene is TRBJ2-7, the V gene TRBV5-1; either TRBD1 or TRBD2 may fit D (5 bases each). Germline V lookup: CDR1 SGHRS, CDR2 YFSETQ. Deletions cut 3 bases from V and 0 bases from J, with 13 bases between. CDR3 length: 15 residues. DNA of the CDR3: TGCGCCAGCAGCTCCCGGGGCGTCAGCTCCTACGAGCAGTACTTC. This sequence encodes CASSSRGVSSYEQYF.

This clonotype has a count of ten or more. CDR3 region: CASSLVTDTQYF. CDR3 DNA: TGTGCCAGCAGTTTAGTTACAGATACGCAGTATTTT. The V call is TRBV28, the J call TRBJ2-3; the D is unclear. The V end lost 2 bases, the J end lost 3 bases, and 3 bases lay between the germline ends. The length of the CDR3 is 12 residues. The V gene's germline CDR1 is MDHEN and CDR2 SYDVKM. Together with reference TRBV28 and TRBJ2-3, the CDR3 gives the full variable domain: DVKVTQSSRYLVKRTGEKVFLECVQDMDHENMFWYRQDPGLGLRLIYFSYDVKMKEKGDIPEGYSVSREKKERFSLILESASTNQTSMYLCASSLVTDTQYFGPGTRLTVL.

This clonotype was recorded at least ten times. This rearrangement joins TRBV12-3 or TRBV12-4 to TRBJ2-5; D not resolved. The CDR3 has 15 residues. V lost 3 bases, J lost 2 bases, and 13 bases lay in between. The CDR3 DNA reads TGTGCCAGCAGTTTTAGTCAGAGTTATCAAGAGACCCAGTACTTC. Protein sequence: CASSFSQSYQETQYF.

J is TRBJ2-5 and V is TRBV3-1; D is uncertain. The germline CDR1 and CDR2 sequences are LGHDT and YNNKEL (reference sequence). V lost 0 bases and J lost 2, with 10 bases in between. The CDR3 sequence is 15 residues long. CDR3 bases: TGTGCCAGCAGCCAAGATCCTCCACCACAAGAGACCCAGTACTTC. This sequence encodes CASSQDPPPQETQYF.

Ten or more counts support this clonotype. The chain employs TRBV28 and TRBJ2-5; D is possibly TRBD1 (5 bases). CDR3 length: 13 amino acids. The V end lost 6 bases, the J end lost 2 bases, and 10 bases lay between the germline ends. Germline V gives CDR1 MDHEN, CDR2 SYDVKM. The CDR3 DNA sequence: TGTGCCAGCAGCTCACAGGTGCAAGAGACCCAGTACTTC. As protein: CASSSQVQETQYF.

In this sample, this clonotype turned up many times. This chain connects TRBV6-1 to TRBJ1-1; D gene ambiguous. Trimming left V 2 bases short and J 5 bases short, with 15 bases between. Germline CDR1 MNHNS, CDR2 SASEGT. The CDR3 is 15 amino acids. The CDR3 nucleotides are TGTGCCAGCAGTGAATCGGTAGTAGGGAGGACTGAAGCTTTCTTT. Protein sequence: CASSESVVGRTEAFF.

The chain is built from TRBV29-1 and TRBJ1-1; TRBD1 aligns across 7 bases. The CDR3 length is 13 residues. Germline-derived CDR1 and CDR2 are SQVTM and ANQGSEA. V was clipped by 4 bases and J by 3 bases; unmatched bases: 5. DNA for the CDR3: TGCAGCGTTGGCGGACAGGAACACACTGAAGCTTTCTTT. Protein: CSVGGQEHTEAFF. The full variable domain, with the rest looked up from reference TRBV29-1 and TRBJ1-1, is SAVISQKPSRDICQRGTSLTIQCQVDSQVTMMFWYRQQPGQSLTLIATANQGSEATYESGFVIDKFPISRPNLTFSTLTVSNMSPEDSSIYLCSVGGQEHTEAFFGQGTRLTVV.

There are a few counts of this clonotype. The V call is TRBV11-1, the J call TRBJ2-3; D unresolved. The CDR3 extends over 15 amino acids. The germline V and J ends were trimmed by 5 bases and 3 bases, with 15 bases remaining between them. Germline assignment: CDR1 SGHAT and CDR2 FQDESV (reference sequence). The CDR3 sequence is CASSRKVARTDTQYF. In nucleotides, the CDR3 is TGTGCCAGCAGCCGAAAGGTAGCCAGGACAGATACGCAGTATTTT. Full variable domain (outside the CDR3, taken from reference TRBV11-1 and TRBJ2-3): EAEVAQSPRYKITEKSQAVAFWCDPISGHATLYWYRQILGQGPELLVQFQDESVVDDSQLPKDRFSAERLKGVDSTLKIQPAELGDSAMYLCASSRKVARTDTQYFGPGTRLTVL.

This clonotype was detected many times. The CDR3 DNA is TGTGCCAGCAGCTCGAACAAGGGGTCTAACTATGGCTACACCTTC. Translated, it gives CASSSNKGSNYGYTF. The chain has TRBV7-6 and TRBJ1-2; tentatively, D is TRBD1 (5 bases). In germline, CDR1 is SGHVS, CDR2 FNYEAQ. V was pared by 4 bases and J by 0 bases, with 12 bases between. This CDR3 is built from 15 residues.

This clonotype came up a few times. The chain joins TRBV3-2 to TRBJ1-2; TRBD1 reflects the table's D call only, with no check against the DNA. TRBV3-2 is noted as a pseudogene. This CDR3 is 15 amino acids long. The CDR3 here is CASSRIDRSSYGYTF. The CDR3 region has the DNA TGTGCCAGCAGCCGAATAGACAGGTCGTCTTATGGCTACACCTTC.

At least ten counts were recorded for this clonotype. The CDR3 loop reads CASSVSGGYGYTF. CDR3 DNA: TGTGCCAGCAGCGTATCAGGCGGCTATGGCTACACCTTC. The rearrangement links TRBV9 to TRBJ1-2; D unclear. The CDR3 runs to 13 residues. V was cut by 1 base and J by 4 bases, with 8 bases left in between. Germline assignment: CDR1 SGDLS and CDR2 YYNGEE.

This clonotype was counted a few times. A much larger clone lies one base from this, so it may be a read error. The chain uses TRBV27 and TRBJ2-3; D gene ambiguous. CDR1 is MNHEY, CDR2 SMNVEV, per germline (reference sequence). Trimming took off 6 bases at V and 2 bases at J, with 3 bases between the two ends. The CDR3 contains 11 residues. The CDR3: CASRFTDTQYF. The CDR3 region has the DNA TGTGCCAGCAGGTTCACAGATACGCAGTATTTT.

The chain carries TRBV2 and TRBJ2-7; maybe TRBD1 (6 bases). V lost 4 bases, J lost 1 base, and 11 bases lay in between. Germline V lookup: CDR1 SNHLY, CDR2 FYNNEI. CDR3 length: 14 residues. DNA of the CDR3: TGTGCCAGCAGTGTTGACGGGACATCCTACGAGCAGTACTTC. It encodes CASSVDGTSYEQYF.

In its sample, this clonotype was seen many times. CDR3 loop: CASSRGRRQPQHF. The CDR3, as DNA: TGTGCCAGTAGCAGGGGTCGGCGTCAGCCCCAGCATTTT. The chain uses TRBV19 and TRBJ1-5, with a weak D call TRBD1 (6 bases). V was trimmed by 6 bases and J by 6 bases, leaving 12 bases between them. CDR1 and CDR2 (germline): LNHDA, SQIVND (reference sequence). This CDR3 spans 13 amino acids.

This clonotype appeared a few times. At one end, the junction sequence differs from germline, possibly due to a read error. This chain connects TRBV5-1 to TRBJ1-2, with a tentative D call TRBD1 (6 bases). The CDR3 extends over 15 amino acids. Germline V lookup: CDR1 SGHRS, CDR2 YFSETQ. The CDR3 DNA reads as TGCGCCAGCAGATTGGACAACAGGGTTTTCCATGGCTACACCTTC. Translated, it gives CASRLDNRVFHGYTF.

This rearrangement joins TRBV20-1 to TRBJ2-2, with 9 positions matching TRBD1. In germline, CDR1 is DFQATT, CDR2 SNEGSKA (reference sequence). The CDR3 length is 16 residues. Trimming removed 5 bases from V and 7 bases from J; junction bases left unmatched: 14. This CDR3 reads CSALGPITGGGGELFF. DNA of the CDR3: TGCAGTGCTCTCGGGCCTATCACAGGGGGCGGCGGGGAGCTGTTTTTT.

There are many counts of this clonotype. The chain joins TRBV7-8 to TRBJ1-2, with D possibly matching TRBD1 (6 bases). The CDR3 runs 17 residues. Per germline, CDR1 SGHVS and CDR2 FQNEAQ. With 1 base removed from V and 0 bases from J, the gap between germline ends came to 15 bases. The CDR3 spells CASSLGTVAGANYGYTF. For the CDR3, the DNA is TGTGCCAGCAGCTTAGGGACTGTGGCAGGGGCTAACTATGGCTACACCTTC. The entire variable domain, with the rest obtained from reference TRBV7-8 and TRBJ1-2, is as follows: GAGVSQSPRYKVAKRGQDVALRCDPISGHVSLFWYQQALGQGPEFLTYFQNEAQLDKSGLPSDRFFAERPEGSVSTLKIQRTQQEDSAVYLCASSLGTVAGANYGYTFGSGTRLTVV.